The source of this T cell receptor beta chain is a study of prognosis after radiotherapy for stage I lung cancer. With respect to this clonotype: Its antigen remains unknown.

Genomic DNA was subjected to two-round multiplex PCR for amplification of TCR beta CDR3. Amplification during the initial PCR round employed primers specific to each TRBV and TRBJ gene. The second round of PCR employed universal primers. TCRdb reprocessed the multiplex PCR reads with MiXCR, giving one entry per CDR3 protein. Here the sample spans fewer than 20,000 distinct CDR3 sequences, just under 45% being singletons. Findings and limits, study-wide: Reduced unique TCR clone counts were recorded after stereotactic body radiation therapy, with a median of roughly 9,300 versus 7,200.

Germline values: CDR1 SEHNR, CDR2 FQNEAQ (reference sequence). This CDR3 is built from 14 residues. Trimming took 4 bases from V and 8 from J; bases not matched to a gene: 5. This TCR was sampled from a donor aged 50 or older with non-small cell lung cancer. This sample comprised PBMCs, obtained before or after stereotactic body radiation therapy (not recorded which). The chain employs TRBV7-9 and TRBJ2-1; 10 nucleotides align to TRBD2. For the CDR3, the DNA is TGTGCCAGCAGCTCCGGGACTAGCGTCCATGAGCAGTTCTTC. Its protein product is CASSSGTSVHEQFF.